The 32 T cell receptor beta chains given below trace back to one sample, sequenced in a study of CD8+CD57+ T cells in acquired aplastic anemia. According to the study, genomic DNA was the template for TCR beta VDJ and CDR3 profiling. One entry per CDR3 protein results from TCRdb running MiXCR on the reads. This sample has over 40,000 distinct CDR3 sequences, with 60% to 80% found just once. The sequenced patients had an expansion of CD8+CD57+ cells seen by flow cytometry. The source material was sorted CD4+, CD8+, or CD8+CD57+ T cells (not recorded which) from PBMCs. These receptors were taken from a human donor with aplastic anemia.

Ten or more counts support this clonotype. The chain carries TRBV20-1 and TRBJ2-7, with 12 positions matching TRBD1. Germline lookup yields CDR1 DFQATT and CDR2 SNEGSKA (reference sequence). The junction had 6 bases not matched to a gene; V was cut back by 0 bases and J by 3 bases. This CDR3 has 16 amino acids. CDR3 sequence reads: CSARDMGQGAYYEQYF. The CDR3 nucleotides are TGCAGTGCTAGAGATATGGGACAGGGGGCTTACTACGAGCAGTACTTC.

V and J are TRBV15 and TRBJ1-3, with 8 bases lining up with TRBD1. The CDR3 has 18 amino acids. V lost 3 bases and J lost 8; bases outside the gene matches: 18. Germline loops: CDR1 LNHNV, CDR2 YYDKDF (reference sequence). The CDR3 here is CATSREQTGALSAYTIYF. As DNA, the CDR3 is TGTGCCACCAGCAGGGAACAGACAGGGGCTTTGTCTGCATACACCATATATTTT.

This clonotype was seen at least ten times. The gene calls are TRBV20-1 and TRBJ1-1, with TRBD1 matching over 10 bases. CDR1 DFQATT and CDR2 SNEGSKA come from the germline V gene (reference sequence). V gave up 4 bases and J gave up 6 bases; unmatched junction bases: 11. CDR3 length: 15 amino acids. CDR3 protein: CSATRDRGGDAEAFF. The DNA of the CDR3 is TGCAGTGCTACCCGGGACAGGGGAGGGGACGCTGAAGCTTTCTTT.

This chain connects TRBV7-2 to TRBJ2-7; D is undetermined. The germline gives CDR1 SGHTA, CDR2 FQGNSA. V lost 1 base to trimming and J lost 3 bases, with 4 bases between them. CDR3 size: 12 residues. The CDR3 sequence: CASSLDLYEQYF. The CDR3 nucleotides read TGTGCCAGCAGCTTAGACCTCTACGAGCAGTACTTC.

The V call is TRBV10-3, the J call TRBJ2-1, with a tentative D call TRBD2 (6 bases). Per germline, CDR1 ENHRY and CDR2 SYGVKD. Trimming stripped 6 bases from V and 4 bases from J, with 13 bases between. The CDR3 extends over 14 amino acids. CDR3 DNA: TGTGCCATCAGGCCCTCACGGGGGTACAATGAGCAGTTCTTC. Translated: CAIRPSRGYNEQFF.

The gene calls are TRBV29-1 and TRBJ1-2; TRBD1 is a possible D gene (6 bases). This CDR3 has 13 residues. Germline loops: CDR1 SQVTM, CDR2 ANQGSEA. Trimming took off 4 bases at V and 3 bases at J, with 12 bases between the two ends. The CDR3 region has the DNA TGCAGCGTTGGAGTTAACAGGGACTATGGCTACACCTTC. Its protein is CSVGVNRDYGYTF.

This CDR3 is CASSGAGETQYF. The CDR3 coding sequence is TGTGCCAGCAGTGGGGCAGGAGAGACCCAGTACTTC. The chain links TRBV7-9 to TRBJ2-5, with a tentative D call TRBD1 (5 bases). V was cut by 6 bases and J by 4 bases, with 9 bases left in between. This CDR3 has 12 amino acids. Germline values: CDR1 SEHNR, CDR2 FQNEAQ (reference sequence). Filled out from reference TRBV7-9 and TRBJ2-5, the complete variable domain reads DTGVSQNPRHKITKRGQNVTFRCDPISEHNRLYWYRQTLGQGPEFLTYFQNEAQLEKSRLLSDRFSAERPKGSFSTLEIQRTEQGDSAMYLCASSGAGETQYFGPGTRLLVL.

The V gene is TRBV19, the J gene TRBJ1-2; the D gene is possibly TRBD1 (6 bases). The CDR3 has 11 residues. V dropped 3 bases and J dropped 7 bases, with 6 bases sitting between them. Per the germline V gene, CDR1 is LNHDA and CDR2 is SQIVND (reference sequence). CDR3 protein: CASSMTGGYTF. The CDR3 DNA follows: TGTGCCAGTAGTATGACAGGTGGCTACACCTTC.

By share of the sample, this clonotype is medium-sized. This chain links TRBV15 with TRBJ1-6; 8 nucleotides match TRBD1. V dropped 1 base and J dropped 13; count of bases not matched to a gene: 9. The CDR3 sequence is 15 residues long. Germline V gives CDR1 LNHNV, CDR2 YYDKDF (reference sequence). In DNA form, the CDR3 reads TGTGCCACCAGCAGAGCGACAGGGGATCCTCAGCCCCTCCACTTT. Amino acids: CATSRATGDPQPLHF.

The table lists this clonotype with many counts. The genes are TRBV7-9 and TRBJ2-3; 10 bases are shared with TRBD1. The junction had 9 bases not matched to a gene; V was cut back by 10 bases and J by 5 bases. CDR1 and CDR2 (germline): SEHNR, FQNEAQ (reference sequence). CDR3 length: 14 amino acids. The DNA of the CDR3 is TGTGCCACCCAACCTGGGACAGGGGAAGATACGCAGTATTTT. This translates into CATQPGTGEDTQYF.

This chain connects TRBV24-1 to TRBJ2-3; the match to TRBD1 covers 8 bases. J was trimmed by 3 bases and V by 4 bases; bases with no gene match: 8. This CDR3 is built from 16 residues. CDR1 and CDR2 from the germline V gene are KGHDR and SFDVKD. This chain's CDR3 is CATSDSGQGVTDTQYF. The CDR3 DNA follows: TGTGCCACCAGTGACTCCGGACAGGGAGTGACAGATACGCAGTATTTT.

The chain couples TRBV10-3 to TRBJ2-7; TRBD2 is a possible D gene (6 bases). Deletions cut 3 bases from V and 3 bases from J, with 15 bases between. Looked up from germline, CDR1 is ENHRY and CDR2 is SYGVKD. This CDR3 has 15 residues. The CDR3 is CAISDGGKLHYEQYF. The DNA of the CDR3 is TGTGCCATCAGTGACGGCGGGAAATTACACTACGAGCAGTACTTC.

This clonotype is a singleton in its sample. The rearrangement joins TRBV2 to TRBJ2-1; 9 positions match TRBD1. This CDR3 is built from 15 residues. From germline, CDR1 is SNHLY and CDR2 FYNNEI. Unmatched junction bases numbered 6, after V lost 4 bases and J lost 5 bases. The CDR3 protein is CASSGDRVGDNEQFF. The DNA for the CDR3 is TGTGCCAGCAGTGGGGACAGGGTAGGGGACAATGAGCAGTTCTTC. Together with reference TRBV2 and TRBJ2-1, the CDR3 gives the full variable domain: EPEVTQTPSHQVTQMGQEVILRCVPISNHLYFYWYRQILGQKVEFLVSFYNNEISEKSEIFDDQFSVERPDGSNFTLKIRSTKLEDSAMYFCASSGDRVGDNEQFFGPGTRLTVL.

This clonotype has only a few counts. The CDR3 loop reads CAISRGRDSNQPQHF. The CDR3 DNA reads as TGTGCCATCAGCCGGGGCAGGGATAGCAATCAGCCCCAGCATTTT. The chain uses TRBV10-3 and TRBJ1-5; possible D gene TRBD1, 5 bases. Germline assignment: CDR1 ENHRY and CDR2 SYGVKD. V was pared by 6 bases and J by 0 bases, with 12 bases between. The CDR3 loop spans 15 amino acids.

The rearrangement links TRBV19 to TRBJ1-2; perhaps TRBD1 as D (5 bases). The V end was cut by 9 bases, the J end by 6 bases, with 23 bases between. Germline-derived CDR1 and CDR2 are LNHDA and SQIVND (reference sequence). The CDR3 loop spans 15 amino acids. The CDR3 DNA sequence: TGTGCCAGCCTCGATCGGGGGATCAGAGCCCATGGCTACACCTTC. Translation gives CASLDRGIRAHGYTF.

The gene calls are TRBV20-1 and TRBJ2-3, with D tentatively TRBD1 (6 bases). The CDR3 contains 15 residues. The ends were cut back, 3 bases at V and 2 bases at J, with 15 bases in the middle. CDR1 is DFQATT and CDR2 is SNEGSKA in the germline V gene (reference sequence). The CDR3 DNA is TGCAGTGCTAGCCCGGACAGAGAACACACAGATACGCAGTATTTT. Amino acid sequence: CSASPDREHTDTQYF.

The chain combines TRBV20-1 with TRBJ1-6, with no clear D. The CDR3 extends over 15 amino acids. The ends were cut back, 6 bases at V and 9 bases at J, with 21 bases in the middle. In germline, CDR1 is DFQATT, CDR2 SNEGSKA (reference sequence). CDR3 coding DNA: TGCAGTGCAAGTGGGCGGACGGAAGAAGGTTCACCCCTCCACTTT. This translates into CSASGRTEEGSPLHF.

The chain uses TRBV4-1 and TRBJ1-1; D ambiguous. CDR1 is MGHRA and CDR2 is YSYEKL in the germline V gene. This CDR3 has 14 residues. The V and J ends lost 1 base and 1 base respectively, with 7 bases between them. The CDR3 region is CASSQGAGNTEAFF. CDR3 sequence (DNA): TGCGCCAGCAGCCAAGGAGCAGGGAACACTGAAGCTTTCTTT.

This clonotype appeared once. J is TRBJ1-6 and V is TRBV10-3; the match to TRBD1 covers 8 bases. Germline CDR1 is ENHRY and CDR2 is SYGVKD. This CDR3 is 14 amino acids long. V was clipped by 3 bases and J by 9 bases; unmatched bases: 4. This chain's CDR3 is CAISEDRGSSPLHF. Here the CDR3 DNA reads TGTGCCATCAGTGAAGACAGGGGCAGTTCACCCCTCCACTTT.

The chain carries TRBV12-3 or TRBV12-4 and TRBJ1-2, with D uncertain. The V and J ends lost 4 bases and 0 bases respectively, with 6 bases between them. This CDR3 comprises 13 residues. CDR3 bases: TGTGCCAGCAGTTACTATCCTAACTATGGCTACACCTTC. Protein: CASSYYPNYGYTF.

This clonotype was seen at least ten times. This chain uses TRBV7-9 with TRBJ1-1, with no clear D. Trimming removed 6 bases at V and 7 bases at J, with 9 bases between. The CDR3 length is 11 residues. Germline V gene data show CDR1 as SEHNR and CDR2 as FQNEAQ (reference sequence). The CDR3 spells CASSLTLEAFF. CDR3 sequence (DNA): TGTGCCAGCAGTCTAACCCTTGAAGCTTTCTTT.

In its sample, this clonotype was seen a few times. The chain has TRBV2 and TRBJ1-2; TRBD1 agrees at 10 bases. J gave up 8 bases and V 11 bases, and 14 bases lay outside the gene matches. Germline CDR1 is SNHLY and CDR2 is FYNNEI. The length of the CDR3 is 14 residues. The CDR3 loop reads CASHPLGTGDGYTF. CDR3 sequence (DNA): TGTGCCTCCCATCCCCTGGGGACAGGGGACGGCTACACCTTC.

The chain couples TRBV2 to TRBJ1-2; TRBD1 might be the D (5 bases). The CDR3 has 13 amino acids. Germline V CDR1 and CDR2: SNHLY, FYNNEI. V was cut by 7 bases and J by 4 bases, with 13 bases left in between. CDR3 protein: CASMLGAFYGYTF. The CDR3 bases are TGTGCCAGCATGCTAGGGGCCTTCTATGGCTACACCTTC.

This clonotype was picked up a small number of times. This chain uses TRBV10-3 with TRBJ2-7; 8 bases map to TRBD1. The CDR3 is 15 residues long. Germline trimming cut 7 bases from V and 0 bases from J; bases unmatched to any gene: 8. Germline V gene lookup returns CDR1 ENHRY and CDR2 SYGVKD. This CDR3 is CAITVGQGLSYEQYF. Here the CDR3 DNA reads TGTGCCATCACCGTCGGACAGGGTCTCTCCTACGAGCAGTACTTC.

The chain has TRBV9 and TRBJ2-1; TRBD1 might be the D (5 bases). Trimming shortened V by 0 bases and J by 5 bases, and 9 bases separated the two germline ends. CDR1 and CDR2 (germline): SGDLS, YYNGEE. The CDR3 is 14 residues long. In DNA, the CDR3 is TGTGCCAGCAGCGTAGAGGGGCCAGACAATGAGCAGTTCTTC. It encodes CASSVEGPDNEQFF.

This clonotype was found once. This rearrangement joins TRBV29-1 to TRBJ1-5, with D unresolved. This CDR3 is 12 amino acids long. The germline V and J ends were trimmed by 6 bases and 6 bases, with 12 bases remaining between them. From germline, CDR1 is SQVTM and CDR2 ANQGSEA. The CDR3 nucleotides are TGCAGCGTGGAGTCTGGCGGTCAGCCCCAGCATTTT. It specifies CSVESGGQPQHF.

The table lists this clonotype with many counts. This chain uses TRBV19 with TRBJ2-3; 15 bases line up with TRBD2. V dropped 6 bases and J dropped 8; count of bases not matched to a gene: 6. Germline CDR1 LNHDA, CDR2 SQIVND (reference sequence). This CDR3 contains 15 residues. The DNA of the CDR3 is TGTGCCAGTAGCGGACTAGCGGGGGGGCTGGGTACGCAGTATTTT. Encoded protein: CASSGLAGGLGTQYF.

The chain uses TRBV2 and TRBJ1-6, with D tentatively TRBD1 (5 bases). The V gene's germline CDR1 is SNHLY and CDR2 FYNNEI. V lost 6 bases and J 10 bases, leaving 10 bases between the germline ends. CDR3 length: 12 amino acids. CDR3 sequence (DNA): TGTGCCAGCAGGCAGGGAGGGTCACCCCTCCACTTT. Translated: CASRQGGSPLHF.

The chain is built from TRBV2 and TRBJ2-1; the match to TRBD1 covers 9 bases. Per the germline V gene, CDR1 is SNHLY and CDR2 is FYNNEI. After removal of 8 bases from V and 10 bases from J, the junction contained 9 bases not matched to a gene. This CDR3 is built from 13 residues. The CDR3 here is CASGGQGSSEQFF. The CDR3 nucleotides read TGTGCCAGCGGGGGACAGGGATCGAGCGAGCAGTTCTTC.

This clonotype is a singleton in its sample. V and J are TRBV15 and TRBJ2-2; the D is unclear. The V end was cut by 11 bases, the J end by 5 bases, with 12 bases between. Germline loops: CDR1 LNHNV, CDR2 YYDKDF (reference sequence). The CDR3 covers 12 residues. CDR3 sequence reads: CARRCLTGELFF. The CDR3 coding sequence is TGTGCCCGCCGTTGCCTAACCGGGGAGCTGTTTTTT.

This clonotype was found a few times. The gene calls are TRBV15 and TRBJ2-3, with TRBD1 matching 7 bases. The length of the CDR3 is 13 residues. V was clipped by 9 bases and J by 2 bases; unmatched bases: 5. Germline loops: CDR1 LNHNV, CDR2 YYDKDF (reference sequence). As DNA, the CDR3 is TGTGCCACTTCGACAGGGTACACAGATACGCAGTATTTT. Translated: CATSTGYTDTQYF.

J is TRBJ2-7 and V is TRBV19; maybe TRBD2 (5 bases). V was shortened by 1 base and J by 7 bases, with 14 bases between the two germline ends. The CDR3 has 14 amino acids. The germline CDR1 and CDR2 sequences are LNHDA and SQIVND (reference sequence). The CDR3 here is CASSIGRGSEEQYF. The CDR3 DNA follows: TGTGCCAGTAGTATAGGTCGAGGGAGCGAGGAGCAGTACTTC.